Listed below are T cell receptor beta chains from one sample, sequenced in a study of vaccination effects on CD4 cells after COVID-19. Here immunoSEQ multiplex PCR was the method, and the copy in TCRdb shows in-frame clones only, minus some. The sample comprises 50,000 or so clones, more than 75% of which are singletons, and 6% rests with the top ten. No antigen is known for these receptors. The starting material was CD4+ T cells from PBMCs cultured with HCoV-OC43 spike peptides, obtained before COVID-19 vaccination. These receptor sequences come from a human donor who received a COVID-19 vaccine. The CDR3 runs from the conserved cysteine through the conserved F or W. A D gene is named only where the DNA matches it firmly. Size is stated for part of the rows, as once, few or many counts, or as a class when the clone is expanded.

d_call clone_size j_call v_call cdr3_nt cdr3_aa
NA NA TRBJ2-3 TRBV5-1 TGCGCCAGCAGCTTGTTTTCGCAGGGGTCCTTCCTGTCAGATACGCAGTATTTT CASSLFSQGSFLSDTQYF
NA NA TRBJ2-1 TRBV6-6 TGTGCCAGCAGATTCGGGACTCAAGGGGAGTTCTTC CASRFGTQGEFF
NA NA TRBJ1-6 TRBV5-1 TGCGCCAGCAGCTTGTTTCAGGGGTCTAATTCACCCCTCCACTTT CASSLFQGSNSPLHF
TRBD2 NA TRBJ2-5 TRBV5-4 TGTGCCAGCAGTCCGGGAGGGGTCCAAGAGACCCAGTACTTC CASSPGGVQETQYF
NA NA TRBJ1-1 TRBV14 TGTGCCAGCAGCCAACAACAGGAGACTGAAGCTTTCTTT CASSQQQETEAFF
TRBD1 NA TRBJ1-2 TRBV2 TGTGCCAGCAACACGCAGGGGGTCGGTGGCTACACCTTC CASNTQGVGGYTF
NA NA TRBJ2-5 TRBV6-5 TGTGCCAGCAGATTGACTGGGGAGACCCAGTACTTC CASRLTGETQYF
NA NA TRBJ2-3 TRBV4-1 TGCGCCAGCAGCCAAGGTCCGGTCCCGGGACGGGCGGTAGATACGCAGTATTTT CASSQGPVPGRAVDTQYF
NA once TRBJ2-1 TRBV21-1 TGTGCCAGCAGCAAAGAGTCTAGCGGGGGGGTAGGGGTCAATGAGCAGTTCTTC CASSKESSGGVGVNEQFF
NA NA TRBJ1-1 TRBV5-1 TGCGCCAGCAGCTTGGTAGCGTCAATGAACACTGAAGCTTTCTTT CASSLVASMNTEAFF
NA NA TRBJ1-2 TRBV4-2 TGTGCCAGCAGCCAAGATCTCCTAAACTATGGCTACACCTTC CASSQDLLNYGYTF
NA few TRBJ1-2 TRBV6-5 TGTGCCAGCAGTTTGGGAGAAGGACACGGTGGCTACACCTTC CASSLGEGHGGYTF
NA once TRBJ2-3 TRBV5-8 TGTGCCAGCAGCTTGGGAACGTATAGCACAGATACGCAGTATTTT CASSLGTYSTDTQYF